This T cell receptor beta chain was identified during a study of blood T cell repertoires in COVID-19. As for the study in general: Both acute and convalescent COVID-19 samples were obtained from the United States, Italy and Spain. T cells, B-cell-depleted T cells, or PBMCs supplied cDNA or gDNA.

The data were produced by immunoSEQ multiplex PCR, yet TCRdb's version contains in-frame clones alone and is incomplete. Among about 190,000 clones listed, around 90% were seen once. This receptor was taken from a man over 45 with acute or convalescent COVID-19. Sequencing was carried out using peripheral blood.

This chain's CDR3 is CASSLGGRQETQYF. Here the CDR3 DNA reads TGTGCCAGCAGTTTGGGGGGGCGGCAAGAGACCCAGTACTTC. The chain joins TRBV27 to TRBJ2-5, with D perhaps matching TRBD2 (7 bases). CDR1 and CDR2 (germline): MNHEY, SMNVEV (reference sequence). This CDR3 contains 14 residues. V shed 3 bases and J shed 2 bases, with 10 bases lying between them.